Shown below are 5 T cell receptor beta chains from a single sample sequenced in a study of CD8+CD57+ T cells in acquired aplastic anemia (dated 2018 in TCRdb). The sequencing machine was an Illumina HiSeq 2000. Profiling of TCR beta VDJ combinations and CDR3 sequences used genomic DNA as the template. Clones were called with MiXCR by TCRdb after fastp trimmed the public reads at Q25, and only in-frame beta chains were retained. Each record represents a unique CDR3 protein, reported with the most common genes and DNA among its rows. Recorded for this sample are about 130,000 distinct CDR3 sequences; 48% of them occurred a single time. 2% to 3% of the sample rests with the top ten. The sequencing sample was made of sorted CD4+, CD8+, or CD8+CD57+ T cells (not recorded which) from PBMCs. The receptor set was obtained from a human donor in good health, serving as a control.

This clonotype was seen many times. The V gene is TRBV4-2, the J gene TRBJ2-1; D remains ambiguous. The CDR3 loop spans 14 amino acids. Trimming stripped 1 base from V and 6 bases from J, with 10 bases between. The germline CDR1 and CDR2 sequences are LGHNA and YNFKEQ. CDR3 amino acids: CASSQGPYTNEQFF. Here the CDR3 DNA reads TGTGCCAGCAGCCAAGGGCCCTATACCAATGAGCAGTTCTTC.

The rearrangement uses TRBV5-1 and TRBJ1-3; D gene unclear. From germline, CDR1 is SGHRS and CDR2 YFSETQ. CDR3 length equals 13 residues. With 5 bases removed from V and 7 bases from J, the gap between germline ends came to 13 bases. Here the CDR3 reads CASSWEGENTIYF. CDR3 DNA sequence: TGCGCCAGCAGTTGGGAGGGTGAGAACACCATATATTTT.

The sample holds a few counts of this clonotype. This sequence joins TRBV25-1 and TRBJ1-2; unclear D gene. CDR1 and CDR2 from the germline V gene are MGHDK and SYGVNS. V lost 4 bases, J lost 7 bases, and 10 bases lay in between. This CDR3 spans 12 amino acids. In DNA form, the CDR3 reads TGTGCCAGCAGTGTGAATCAGGTTGGCTACACCTTC. It codes for CASSVNQVGYTF.

This clonotype has a count of ten or more. The chain couples TRBV5-1 to TRBJ1-1, with TRBD1 matching 8 bases. The ends lost 1 base at V and 6 bases at J; junction bases unmatched: 5. Germline V CDR1 and CDR2: SGHRS, YFSETQ. The CDR3 totals 14 residues. The CDR3 region is CASSLIGQGAEAFF. The CDR3 region has the DNA TGCGCCAGCAGCTTGATCGGACAGGGTGCTGAAGCTTTCTTT.

This clonotype was counted ten times or more. CDR3 residues: CASRMAGATYEQYF. The CDR3 DNA follows: TGTGCCAGCAGGATGGCCGGGGCAACCTACGAGCAGTACTTC. This chain connects TRBV2 to TRBJ2-7, with D tentatively TRBD1 or TRBD2 (5 bases each). Germline-derived CDR1 and CDR2 are SNHLY and FYNNEI. The CDR3 runs 14 residues. Trimming left V 6 bases short and J 2 bases short, with 14 bases between.